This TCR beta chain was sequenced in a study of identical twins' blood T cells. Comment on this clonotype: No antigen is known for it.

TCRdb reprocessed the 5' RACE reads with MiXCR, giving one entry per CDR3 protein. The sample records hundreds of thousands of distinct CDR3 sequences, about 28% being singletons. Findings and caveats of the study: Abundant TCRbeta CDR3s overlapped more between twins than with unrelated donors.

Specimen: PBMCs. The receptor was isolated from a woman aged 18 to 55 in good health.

CDR3 DNA sequence: TGTGCCAGCAGTTACTTCGTGTCCGGCACTGAAGCTTTCTTT. Encoded protein: CASSYFVSGTEAFF. The chain has TRBV6-5 and TRBJ1-1, with D hard to call. Trimming shortened V by 1 base and J by 4 bases, and 10 bases separated the two germline ends. This CDR3 contains 14 residues. The germline V gene encodes CDR1 MNHEY and CDR2 SVGAGI.